This T cell receptor beta chain is from a study of T cell responses to AZD1222 COVID-19 vaccine (dated by TCRdb to about 2021). Regarding the study in general: Because spike-specific TCR depth and breadth did not differ between the two schedules, AZD1222 recipients who got a second dose at roughly 4 weeks were pooled with those who got a second dose at roughly 12 weeks. Enrollment into the trials was organized by age into subgroups of 18-55, 56-69 and 70-plus years, and those subgroups contained roughly 160, 29 and 62 TCR-sequenced participants, respectively. TCR sequencing was performed for roughly 240 trial participants, of whom some 200 were given two doses of AZD1222 and some 25 were given two doses of MenACWY control vaccine. General findings and caveats noted by the study authors: Reportedly, close to half of the unique spike-specific TCRs recognized epitopes lying outside the regions that are mutated in the B.1.351 and B.1.1.7 variants. Vaccine-associated CD4 TCRs spanned the whole spike protein, with dominant responses in regions 160-218 and 743-854. Participants were mostly white British, with more females than males. The authors suggested clonal diversity may have been underestimated. Only six AZD1222 recipients were SARS-CoV-2 seropositive at baseline, limiting conclusions about previously exposed vaccinees. Because no day 14 peak-response samples were available, the repertoires could be characterized only after the peak T cell response. In the small 56-69-year group, the increase in depth fell short of significance, most likely because of low power. After two AZD1222 doses, spike-specific TCR breadth and depth were significantly higher than at day 0 and than in MenACWY recipients.

The CDR3 regions of human TCRbeta chains were analyzed by immunosequencing. The paper's processing steps were these. Repertoire TCRs were matched against a reference library of SARS-CoV-2-specific TCRs generated with the MIRA antigen-specificity platform. Breadth meant the fraction of unique TCRs that were SARS-CoV-2-associated, whereas depth meant the fraction of total T cells that were SARS-CoV-2-associated. Each spike-specific TCR was assigned to its reactive spike region and to a CD4 or CD8 class using the MIRA data. Log10-transformed breadth and depth values were compared by one-way ANOVA with Sidak's multiple comparisons tests. TCRdb carries this immuneACCESS record with in-frame sequences only. Its versions omit some clonotypes, under half of them owing to an unresolved V gene in the studies checked, with the rest unexplained. V and J calls and clone size are copied from that table; D and trimming were computed from the DNA. The sample data list about 97,000 clones, and about 90% of these were observed just once. 7.5% of the sample lies in the top ten.

With respect to this clone: The clone's antigen remains unknown. At one boundary the junction diverges from the germline segment, which might be a read error.

The germline V gene (reference sequence) specifies SSHAT as CDR1 and FNYEAQ as CDR2. Including the terminal cysteine and phenylalanine, the CDR3 comprises 13 residues. Just CDR3 DNA is preserved here, 39 bases in frame from base 1. The time point label on this specimen signifies: baseline before first vaccination. Vaccinee samples were obtained from the UK trials COV001 and COV002, which included a single-blind randomized controlled phase 2/3 trial of AZD1222 (ChAdOx1 nCoV-19) in healthy adults. For TCRbeta chain sequencing, PBMC samples were collected from trial participants at day 0 and at day 28 after the second dose.

Source: peripheral blood, taken on day 0 of AZD1222 vaccination. The sequence is built from TRBV7-7 and TRBJ2-5, with the D gene too uncertain to name. The TCR was taken from an adult in good health. This receptor carries the CDR3 CASSLGAEETQYF. The DNA sequence is as follows: TGTGCTAGCAGCTTAGGTGCAGAAGAGACCCAGTACTTC.